Listed here are 26 T cell receptor beta chains from one sample, sequenced in a study of lymphopenia after photon versus proton radiotherapy. The repertoire was sequenced with immunoSEQ multiplex PCR; TCRdb's copy has only in-frame clones and lacks some. The sample records about 25,000 clones, less than 90% being singletons. The sample consisted of peripheral blood, taken from a patient treated with photon-based radiotherapy. The receptors were sampled from a woman aged 50 to 60 with pancreatic cancer.

This clone turned up a few times. This sequence joins TRBV27 and TRBJ2-1; 9 bases are a match to TRBD2. V was clipped by 5 bases and J by 3 bases; unmatched bases: 8. The germline CDR1 and CDR2 sequences are MNHEY and SMNVEV (reference sequence). The CDR3 length is 16 residues. The CDR3 nucleotides read TGTGCCAGCAGTCCTTCGACTAGCGGAGGCTACAATGAGCAGTTCTTC. Protein: CASSPSTSGGYNEQFF.

The chain is built from TRBV18 and TRBJ2-1; D not resolved. Trimming pared 2 bases from V and 1 base from J, leaving 9 bases between. Germline values: CDR1 KGHSH, CDR2 LQKENI. CDR3 length equals 15 residues. DNA of the CDR3: TGTGCCAGCTCACCAGCTTCCCCTTCCTACAATGAGCAGTTCTTC. Its translation: CASSPASPSYNEQFF.

J is TRBJ2-7 and V is TRBV7-2; 9 nucleotides align to TRBD1. Per the germline V gene, CDR1 is SGHTA and CDR2 is FQGNSA. The CDR3 has 14 residues. Germline trimming cut 5 bases from V and 4 bases from J; bases unmatched to any gene: 6. The CDR3 reads CASSLRQGGYEQYF. CDR3 sequence (DNA): TGTGCCAGCAGCCTCAGACAGGGGGGGTACGAGCAGTACTTC.

This chain links TRBV4-1 with TRBJ2-3; 12 bases align to TRBD2. This CDR3 region has 18 residues. V shed 0 bases and J 6 bases; nucleotides not matched to a gene: 10. From germline, CDR1 is MGHRA and CDR2 YSYEKL. Here the CDR3 DNA reads TGCGCCAGCAGCCAAGAACTAGCGGGAGGAGAGGTTCGTGATACGCAGTATTTT. It translates to CASSQELAGGEVRDTQYF.

The chain is built from TRBV11-2 and TRBJ1-3, with 8 bases aligning to TRBD1. Germline V gene data show CDR1 as SGHAT and CDR2 as FQNNGV. Unmatched junction bases numbered 8, after V lost 2 bases and J lost 8 bases. This CDR3 has 15 amino acids. DNA of the CDR3: TGTGCCAGCAGCTTATTCTCAGACAGGGGAGACACCATATATTTT. As protein: CASSLFSDRGDTIYF.

The V and J genes are TRBV30 and TRBJ1-6; D possibly corresponds to TRBD1 (5 bases). There are 15 residues in the CDR3. The germline CDR1 and CDR2 sequences are GTSNPN and SVGIG (reference sequence). The V end was cut by 2 bases, the J end by 2 bases, with 10 bases between. This CDR3 is CAWSQGRAYNSPLHF. Written as DNA, the CDR3 is TGTGCCTGGAGTCAGGGCAGGGCCTATAATTCACCCCTCCACTTT.

This chain uses TRBV29-1 with TRBJ2-1; 12 nucleotides line up with TRBD2. This CDR3 region has 17 residues. V lost 6 bases to trimming and J lost 0 bases; unmatched junction nucleotides: 9. From germline, CDR1 is SQVTM and CDR2 ANQGSEA. The CDR3 DNA is TGCAGCGTCCTTGGGACTAGCGGGTTTGGCTCCTACAATGAGCAGTTCTTC. As protein: CSVLGTSGFGSYNEQFF.

The V and J genes are TRBV18 and TRBJ2-7; 7 bases are shared with TRBD2. CDR3 length: 16 amino acids. CDR1 and CDR2 from the germline V gene are KGHSH and LQKENI. Unmatched junction bases numbered 10, after V lost 2 bases and J lost 3 bases. This chain's CDR3 is CASSPSVGGLRYEQYF. In nucleotides, the CDR3 is TGTGCCAGCTCACCATCCGTGGGAGGGCTTCGCTACGAGCAGTACTTC.

The chain joins TRBV4-1 to TRBJ2-5, with a tentative D call TRBD1 (6 bases). Germline CDR1 reads MGHRA; CDR2 reads YSYEKL. The V and J ends lost 9 bases and 2 bases respectively, with 10 bases between them. The length of the CDR3 is 12 residues. The CDR3 region has the DNA TGCGCCAGTGGACAGCAACAAGAGACCCAGTACTTC. It specifies CASGQQQETQYF.

This clone was observed a handful of times. This chain links TRBV5-1 with TRBJ1-1; D gene uncertain. The V gene's germline CDR1 is SGHRS and CDR2 YFSETQ. Trimming took off 0 bases at V and 0 bases at J, with 12 bases between the two ends. The CDR3 is 16 residues long. CDR3 amino acids: CASSLAPANLNTEAFF. The CDR3 DNA reads TGCGCCAGCAGCTTGGCCCCCGCAAATTTGAACACTGAAGCTTTCTTT.

The chain has TRBV4-3 and TRBJ1-2; D is uncertain. Germline lookup yields CDR1 LGHNA and CDR2 YSLEER. V was cut by 0 bases and J by 4 bases, with 9 bases left in between. This CDR3 is built from 14 residues. The CDR3 DNA follows: TGCGCCAGCAGCCAAGACGGTTCAGCCTATGGCTACACCTTC. Residues: CASSQDGSAYGYTF.

The chain joins TRBV28 to TRBJ1-1; D remains unclear. This CDR3 is built from 14 residues. The germline CDR1 and CDR2 sequences are MDHEN and SYDVKM. V lost 2 bases, J lost 1 base, and 8 bases lay in between. For the CDR3, the DNA is TGTGCCAGCAGTTTAGAGGTAAGGAACACTGAAGCTTTCTTT. As protein: CASSLEVRNTEAFF.

A few counts support this clone. In nucleotides, the CDR3 is TGCGCCAGCAGCTTGGGGGTCGGGAGGGCCGAGCACGGGGAGCTGTTTTTT. Amino acid sequence: CASSLGVGRAEHGELFF. The gene calls are TRBV5-1 and TRBJ2-2, with 8 bases fitting TRBD2. V shed 0 bases and J 7 bases; nucleotides not matched to a gene: 11. Germline lookup yields CDR1 SGHRS and CDR2 YFSETQ. The CDR3 extends over 17 amino acids.

Here the CDR3 DNA reads TGTGCCAGTAGTTCCCTCACAGATACGCAGTATTTT. Amino acids: CASSSLTDTQYF. This sequence joins TRBV19 and TRBJ2-3, with D unresolved. The CDR3 is 12 amino acids. Germline lookup yields CDR1 LNHDA and CDR2 SQIVND (reference sequence). Trimming pared 5 bases from V and 2 bases from J, leaving 5 bases between.

The chain has TRBV7-6 and TRBJ1-4, with D perhaps matching TRBD1 (6 bases). Germline assignment: CDR1 SGHVS and CDR2 FNYEAQ. Trimming cost V 6 bases and J 8 bases, with 16 bases left between them. The CDR3 covers 14 residues. DNA for the CDR3: TGTGCCAGCAGACCGGACAGTGGCGAGGAAAAACTGTTTTTT. Residues: CASRPDSGEEKLFF. The complete variable domain, with remaining parts taken from reference TRBV7-6 and TRBJ1-4, reads GAGVSQSPRYKVTKRGQDVALRCDPISGHVSLYWYRQALGQGPEFLTYFNYEAQQDKSGLPNDRFSAERPEGSISTLTIQRTEQRDSAMYRCASRPDSGEEKLFFGSGTQLSVL.

The rearrangement links TRBV18 to TRBJ2-1; D is perhaps TRBD1 (5 bases). Trimming removed 2 bases from V and 7 bases from J, with 12 bases in between. This CDR3 contains 14 residues. Germline loops: CDR1 KGHSH, CDR2 LQKENI. CDR3 sequence reads: CASSPSTSGNEQFF. The CDR3 coding sequence is TGTGCCAGCTCACCATCGACATCAGGGAATGAGCAGTTCTTC.

The rearrangement joins TRBV7-2 to TRBJ2-5, with D possibly being TRBD1 (6 bases). V shed 5 bases and J shed 2 bases, with 9 bases lying between them. The CDR3 sequence is 13 residues long. The germline CDR1 and CDR2 sequences are SGHTA and FQGNSA. The CDR3 loop is CASSGTPQETQYF. The CDR3 DNA sequence: TGTGCCAGCAGCGGGACACCTCAAGAGACCCAGTACTTC.

The chain joins TRBV6-5 to TRBJ1-5, with D possibly being TRBD1 (6 bases). The CDR3 runs to 14 residues. Germline values: CDR1 MNHEY, CDR2 SVGAGI. Trimming shortened V by 2 bases and J by 11 bases, and 16 bases separated the two germline ends. The CDR3 DNA reads as TGTGCCAGCAGTTACGAACCGGGACACGTAGCCCAGCATTTT. It yields the protein CASSYEPGHVAQHF.

The sample holds one count of this clone. The chain employs TRBV27 and TRBJ2-7, with D possibly being TRBD1 or TRBD2 (6 bases each). Germline loops: CDR1 MNHEY, CDR2 SMNVEV (reference sequence). V lost 6 bases and J lost 2, with 17 bases in between. The CDR3 consists of 15 residues. CDR3 loop: CASRGSYGGAYEQYF. The CDR3, as DNA: TGTGCCAGCAGGGGGTCTTACGGGGGCGCCTACGAGCAGTACTTC.

This clone was counted once. The chain uses TRBV7-6 and TRBJ2-7; 9 positions match TRBD2. The CDR3 totals 17 residues. With V trimmed by 1 base and J by 7 bases, 14 bases remained unmatched. Germline values: CDR1 SGHVS, CDR2 FNYEAQ. The CDR3 DNA reads TGTGCCAGCAGCTTAGGTCTGGTGACTAGCGGTGATGGAGAGCAGTACTTC. Encoded protein: CASSLGLVTSGDGEQYF.

J is TRBJ1-1 and V is TRBV5-6, with 7 bases fitting TRBD1. The V segment lost 2 bases and the J segment 7 bases; nucleotides outside the gene matches: 8. The CDR3 is made up of 14 amino acids. The germline V gene has CDR1 SGHDT and CDR2 YYEEEE. CDR3 residues: CASSLQDRASEAFF. CDR3 DNA sequence: TGTGCCAGCAGCTTACAAGACAGGGCGAGTGAAGCTTTCTTT.

V and J are TRBV7-2 and TRBJ1-6; a possible D gene is TRBD1 (5 bases). Trimming shortened V by 1 base and J by 4 bases, and 11 bases separated the two germline ends. The germline CDR1 and CDR2 sequences are SGHTA and FQGNSA. The CDR3 loop spans 16 amino acids. The CDR3 here is CASSLVAGNYNSPLHF. The CDR3 DNA follows: TGTGCCAGCAGCTTAGTTGCAGGGAATTATAATTCACCCCTCCACTTT. The complete variable domain, with remaining parts taken from reference TRBV7-2 and TRBJ1-6, reads GAGVSQSPSNKVTEKGKDVELRCDPISGHTALYWYRQSLGQGLEFLIYFQGNSAPDKSGLPSDRFSAERTGGSVSTLTIQRTQQEDSAVYLCASSLVAGNYNSPLHFGNGTRLTVT.

This chain connects TRBV5-1 to TRBJ2-2; D gene uncertain. Trimming pared 4 bases from V and 6 bases from J, leaving 16 bases between. Germline V lookup: CDR1 SGHRS, CDR2 YFSETQ. The CDR3 is made up of 15 amino acids. Written as DNA, the CDR3 is TGCGCCAGCAGCCCGCCCCTAGGAAGTGCCGGGGAGCTGTTTTTT. It specifies CASSPPLGSAGELFF.

The chain couples TRBV5-1 to TRBJ1-2; 7 bases align to TRBD1. This CDR3 contains 17 residues. Germline V gene sequence: CDR1 SGHRS, CDR2 YFSETQ. V dropped 0 bases and J dropped 0; count of bases not matched to a gene: 8. The CDR3 sequence is CASSLAGWGTANYGYTF. Written as DNA, the CDR3 is TGCGCCAGCAGCTTGGCTGGTTGGGGGACAGCTAACTATGGCTACACCTTC.

V usage is TRBV11-2 and J usage is TRBJ2-2, with TRBD2 as a possible D gene (5 bases). This CDR3 is built from 13 residues. Germline lookup yields CDR1 SGHAT and CDR2 FQNNGV. Trimming stripped 5 bases from V and 7 bases from J, with 11 bases between. DNA of the CDR3: TGTGCCAGCAGCCCTACCGCGGGCGGGGAGCTGTTTTTT. Protein product: CASSPTAGGELFF.

The rearrangement joins TRBV6-5 to TRBJ1-5, with a weak D call TRBD1 (5 bases). This CDR3 comprises 15 residues. With 5 bases removed from V and 0 bases from J, the gap between germline ends came to 11 bases. The V gene's germline CDR1 is MNHEY and CDR2 SVGAGI. The CDR3 nucleotides read TGTGCCAGCAGTCTAGACAGTAATAGCAATCAGCCCCAGCATTTT. It is translated as CASSLDSNSNQPQHF.